This is a list of T cell receptor beta chains from one sample in a study of OX40 agonist ivuxolimab in advanced cancers. TCRdb keeps only in-frame clones here, not all; method: immunoSEQ multiplex PCR. Of about 68,000 clones listed, 70% to 90% are singletons. This specimen consisted of CD4+ or CD8+ T cells sorted from blood, obtained in a trial of the OX40 agonist ivuxolimab. The receptors were sampled from an adult with an advanced solid tumor such as melanoma, head and neck, liver or kidney cancer. Each CDR3 is given with its conserved first and last residue. The D gene is left open where the match is weak. A row's size may be missing; if present it is once, few, many or a size class.

V gene,clone size,J gene,D gene,CDR3 protein,CDR3 DNA
TRBV6-5,NA,TRBJ2-7,TRBD1,CASSGTGRGYEQYF,TGTGCCAGCAGTGGGACAGGGAGAGGCTACGAGCAGTACTTC
TRBV4-3,NA,TRBJ2-3,TRBD2,CASSQERTLAGVSTDTQYF,TGCGCCAGCAGCCAAGAGCGGACCTTAGCGGGGGTTTCCACAGATACGCAGTATTTT
TRBV19,NA,TRBJ1-1,NA,CASSIRATQTEAFF,TGTGCCAGTAGTATCAGGGCCACCCAGACTGAAGCTTTCTTT
TRBV9,NA,TRBJ1-2,NA,CASSVGGLTNYGYTF,TGTGCCAGCAGCGTCGGAGGGCTAACTAACTATGGCTACACCTTC
TRBV7-2,few,TRBJ2-5,NA,CASSSPPGGVETQYF,TGTGCCAGCAGCTCCCCACCGGGGGGCGTGGAGACCCAGTACTTC
TRBV4-1,NA,TRBJ1-3,NA,CASSQDRGLGNTIYF,TGCGCCAGCAGCCAAGATAGGGGCCTGGGAAACACCATATATTTT
TRBV4-3,NA,TRBJ2-3,TRBD2,CASSRNNLLAGAYTQYF,TGCGCCAGCAGCCGTAACAACTTACTAGCGGGGGCATATACGCAGTATTTT
TRBV6-4,NA,TRBJ1-5,NA,CASSRAADVRPQHF,TGTGCCAGCAGTAGGGCAGCCGACGTACGGCCCCAGCATTTT
TRBV5-1,NA,TRBJ2-3,NA,CASSSLGVADTQYF,TGCGCCAGCAGCTCGCTCGGGGTGGCAGATACGCAGTATTTT
TRBV7-9,NA,TRBJ1-2,NA,CASSLSSRYGYTF,TGTGCCAGCAGCTTATCCTCCCGTTATGGCTACACCTTC
TRBV6-5,NA,TRBJ1-3,NA,CASSSINTIYF,TGTGCCAGCAGTTCGATCAACACCATATATTTT
TRBV29-1,NA,TRBJ2-5,NA,CSVGGRGGGETQYF,TGCAGCGTTGGGGGCAGGGGAGGCGGAGAGACCCAGTACTTC
TRBV11-2,NA,TRBJ1-2,NA,CASSFFGGFGYTF,TGTGCCAGCAGCTTCTTCGGGGGCTTTGGCTACACCTTC
TRBV25-1,once,TRBJ1-2,NA,CASSERTANRERGYTF,TGTGCCAGCAGTGAAAGAACAGCGAACAGGGAGAGAGGCTACACCTTC
TRBV7-2,NA,TRBJ1-5,TRBD1,CASSLNTGGNQPQHF,TGTGCCAGCAGCCTAAACACAGGGGGCAATCAGCCCCAGCATTTT
TRBV29-1,NA,TRBJ2-1,TRBD2,CSTAGGYEQFF,TGCAGCACCGCGGGGGGCTACGAGCAGTTCTTC
TRBV5-6,NA,TRBJ1-2,TRBD1,CASSLGDRARGYTF,TGTGCCAGCAGCTTGGGGGACAGGGCAAGAGGCTACACCTTC
TRBV5-6,NA,TRBJ1-2,TRBD1,CASTTGPEYGYAF,TGTGCCAGCACGACAGGGCCCGAATATGGCTACGCCTTC
TRBV19,once,TRBJ1-1,NA,CASRWGGLNTEAFF,TGTGCCAGTCGCTGGGGGGGGCTGAACACTGAAGCTTTCTTT
TRBV11-2,NA,TRBJ2-1,NA,CASSLGTSPSYNEQFF,TGTGCCAGCAGCTTAGGGACTTCACCGTCCTACAATGAGCAGTTCTTC
TRBV5-1,NA,TRBJ1-2,NA,CASSLGRDYGYTF,TGCGCCAGCAGCTTGGGGAGGGACTATGGCTACACCTTC
TRBV5-1,NA,TRBJ2-7,TRBD2,CASSLSGLASDEQYF,TGCGCCAGCAGCTTGTCGGGACTAGCGTCAGACGAGCAGTACTTC
TRBV4-1,once,TRBJ2-5,NA,CASSQAGQRQETQYF,TGCGCCAGCAGCCAGGCGGGACAGAGACAAGAGACCCAGTACTTC
TRBV29-1,NA,TRBJ2-7,TRBD2,CSVEGGSGGAHEQYF,TGCAGCGTTGAAGGAGGTAGCGGGGGGGCTCACGAGCAGTACTTC
TRBV7-2,NA,TRBJ2-5,NA,CASSLVAAGGETQYF,TGTGCCAGCAGCTTAGTGGCGGCAGGGGGGGAGACCCAGTACTTC
TRBV7-8,NA,TRBJ1-2,TRBD1,CASSQGEIGGYTF,TGTGCCAGCAGCCAGGGGGAAATAGGTGGCTACACCTTC
TRBV15,NA,TRBJ1-3,NA,CATSPPKGAPSGNTIYF,TGTGCCACCAGCCCCCCCAAAGGGGCGCCCTCTGGAAACACCATATATTTT
TRBV19,NA,TRBJ1-1,NA,CASSIAAGGSSTEAFF,TGTGCCAGTAGTATAGCCGCCGGGGGAAGTAGCACTGAAGCTTTCTTT
TRBV6-5,once,TRBJ1-1,NA,CASSYSTVGINTEAFF,TGTGCCAGCAGTTACTCGACAGTGGGGATTAACACTGAAGCTTTCTTT
TRBV28,NA,TRBJ2-1,TRBD2,CASSLAGGPGNEQFF,TGTGCCAGCAGTTTAGCGGGGGGGCCCGGCAATGAGCAGTTCTTC
TRBV7-2,NA,TRBJ2-5,NA,CASSFFETQYF,TGTGCCAGCAGCTTTTTTGAGACCCAGTACTTC
TRBV7-2,NA,TRBJ1-2,NA,CASSPRTVYGYTF,TGTGCCAGCAGCCCGCGGACAGTCTATGGCTACACCTTC
TRBV9,NA,TRBJ2-1,TRBD2,CASSVGAGGQYNEQFF,TGTGCCAGCAGCGTAGGAGCGGGGGGCCAGTACAATGAGCAGTTCTTC
TRBV5-1,NA,TRBJ2-1,NA,CASSFPSNNEQFF,TGCGCCAGCAGCTTCCCGTCAAACAATGAGCAGTTCTTC
TRBV5-1,NA,TRBJ1-1,NA,CASSPGSDSNTEAFF,TGCGCCAGTTCCCCCGGTTCGGACAGCAACACTGAAGCTTTCTTT
TRBV6-5,NA,TRBJ2-2,NA,CASRDPGTGELFF,TGTGCCAGCCGGGATCCCGGTACCGGGGAGCTGTTTTTT
TRBV5-6,NA,TRBJ2-5,TRBD1,CASIGQGLGETQYF,TGTGCCAGCATCGGACAGGGTCTGGGAGAGACCCAGTACTTC
TRBV11-3,NA,TRBJ2-1,TRBD1,CASSFSWTGGHNEQFF,TGTGCCAGCAGCTTTTCTTGGACAGGGGGCCACAATGAGCAGTTCTTC
TRBV20-1,NA,TRBJ1-1,NA,CSARWTAEAFF,TGCAGTGCTAGATGGACAGCTGAAGCTTTCTTT
TRBV10-3,NA,TRBJ2-2,NA,CAISEGYANTGELFF,TGTGCCATCAGTGAGGGGTACGCGAACACCGGGGAGCTGTTTTTT
TRBV4-3,NA,TRBJ2-2,TRBD2,CASSQESGRAGELFF,TGCGCCAGCAGCCAAGAGTCAGGGAGGGCCGGGGAGCTGTTTTTT
TRBV11-1,NA,TRBJ2-7,NA,CASSLAPHVTGALSYEQYF,TGTGCCAGCAGCTTAGCGCCACATGTAACAGGAGCTCTCTCCTACGAGCAGTACTTC
TRBV18,NA,TRBJ1-1,NA,CASSPSVLTEAFF,TGTGCCAGCTCACCATCTGTACTCACTGAAGCTTTCTTT